This record looks at one TCR beta chain sequence and its context. This record comes from a study of radiation and T cells in renal cell carcinoma. On the study more broadly: Nephrectomy followed 15 Gy stereotactic body radiation by 4 weeks.

Profiled with immunoSEQ multiplex PCR; TCRdb holds only in-frame clones, not every one. The table records 150,000 or so clones, about 87% of them present only once. Germline values: CDR1 PRHDT, CDR2 FYEKMQ (reference sequence). V shed 5 bases and J shed 6 bases, with 24 bases lying between them. The CDR3 is 17 amino acids. Described time point: baseline pretreatment blood. Treatment of the sample: 15 Gy SBRT to primary tumor, nephrectomy 4 weeks later. This renal cell carcinoma was of the clear cell type. This rearrangement joins TRBV13 to TRBJ2-3; D perhaps matches TRBD1 (6 bases). The sequence derives from a woman between 65 and 79 years old with renal cell carcinoma. The sample consisted of blood, taken from a patient whose treatment included radiotherapy and nephrectomy. The CDR3: CASSPPRDTTLGDTQYF. CDR3 nucleotides: TGTGCCAGCAGCCCCCCCCGGGACACAACTCTAGGTGATACGCAGTATTTT.